The TCR beta chain described here comes from a study of T cells in Graves' hyperthyroidism and ophthalmopathy. RNA transcripts gave rise to amplified TCR beta CDR3 regions. RT-PCR in the first round (using the HTBI primer set) targeted the TCR CDR3. TCRdb re-called the multiplex PCR reads through MiXCR, storing one row per CDR3 protein. This sample has 500,000 or so distinct CDR3 sequences, with 17% found just once. CDR1 LNHDA and CDR2 SQIVND come from the germline V gene (reference sequence). CDR3 length: 13 residues. Concerning this clonotype itself: The junction does not match germline at one end; this may be a read error.

Exclusion criteria comprised uncontrolled infection, other autoimmune disease, pregnancy or lactation. The diagnostic basis comprised clinical symptoms, serum thyroxine and TRAb, thyroid ultrasound and orbital computed tomography. PBMCs were collected from an approximately 9.4 ml volume of fresh peripheral blood. The TCR comes from a woman under 30 with Graves' ophthalmopathy. The rearrangement uses TRBV19 and TRBJ1-2; 8 nucleotides agree with TRBD1. The sequenced sample consisted of blood. The CDR3 DNA sequence: TGTGCCAGTAGAATAGGACAGGGACATGGCTACACCTTC. It encodes CASRIGQGHGYTF.